Each of the 9 T cell receptor beta chains below was sequenced from the same sample in a study of T cell responses to AZD1222 COVID-19 vaccine. Sequencing was performed with immunoSEQ multiplex PCR; in TCRdb, only in-frame clones are kept and a portion is missing. This sample has 100,000 to 150,000 clones, with approximately 94% found just once. The sequenced sample was peripheral blood, obtained on day 0 of AZD1222 vaccination. Source of these receptors: an adult in good health.

The chain has TRBV5-6 and TRBJ2-7; 10 bases agree with TRBD2. J lost 2 bases, V lost 3 bases, and 5 bases had no gene match. The CDR3 spans 15 residues. Germline CDR1 and CDR2: SGHDT and YYEEEE. CDR3: CASSSTGTSAYEQYF. The DNA of the CDR3 is TGTGCCAGCAGCTCTACCGGGACTAGCGCCTACGAGCAGTACTTC.

This chain connects TRBV7-2 to TRBJ2-2, with unresolved D. The V end was cut by 6 bases, the J end by 7 bases, with 9 bases between. Germline V gives CDR1 SGHTA, CDR2 FQGNSA. This CDR3 comprises 12 residues. CDR3 nucleotides: TGTGCCAGCAGGTACCGTCACGGGGAGCTGTTTTTT. Its protein product is CASRYRHGELFF.

The chain is built from TRBV18 and TRBJ1-1, with 7 bases fitting TRBD1. Germline V gives CDR1 KGHSH, CDR2 LQKENI. The CDR3 consists of 14 residues. J gave up 0 bases and V 6 bases, and 4 bases lay outside the gene matches. The DNA for the CDR3 is TGTGCCAGCTCGGCGGACAGGATGAACACTGAAGCTTTCTTT. Amino acid sequence: CASSADRMNTEAFF.

The genes are TRBV28 and TRBJ2-7, with 8 nucleotides matching TRBD1. V dropped 4 bases and J dropped 2; count of bases not matched to a gene: 10. The germline CDR1 and CDR2 sequences are MDHEN and SYDVKM. The CDR3 extends over 16 amino acids. The chain's CDR3 is CASSSPGQGRTYEQYF. The CDR3 coding sequence is TGTGCCAGCAGTTCACCCGGACAGGGACGTACCTACGAGCAGTACTTC.

The gene calls are TRBV18 and TRBJ1-1; TRBD1 might be the D (5 bases). This CDR3 comprises 13 residues. Trimming shortened V by 8 bases and J by 3 bases, and 13 bases separated the two germline ends. Per germline, CDR1 KGHSH and CDR2 LQKENI. CDR3: CASLRDGYTEAFF. For the CDR3, the DNA is TGTGCCAGCCTCCGGGACGGATACACTGAAGCTTTCTTT.

The chain has TRBV3-1 (or the pseudogene TRBV3-2) and TRBJ1-5; a weak D match, TRBD1 (5 bases). Trimming pared 8 bases from V and 0 bases from J, leaving 11 bases between. This CDR3 comprises 14 residues. Germline CDR1 LGHDT, CDR2 YNNKEL (reference sequence). The CDR3, as DNA: TGTGCCAGCTCGGGGCAGTATAGCAATCAGCCCCAGCATTTT. Translation: CASSGQYSNQPQHF.

This chain joins TRBV29-1 and TRBJ1-1; D is unclear. The CDR3 is 14 residues long. The germline gives CDR1 SQVTM, CDR2 ANQGSEA. Trimming removed 0 bases at V and 2 bases at J, with 10 bases between. The CDR3 reads CSVEEKAVNTEAFF. In nucleotides, the CDR3 is TGCAGCGTTGAAGAGAAGGCGGTAAACACTGAAGCTTTCTTT.

This clone occurred once. The chain employs TRBV18 and TRBJ1-1; TRBD1 matches at 9 bases. This CDR3 spans 13 amino acids. The V and J ends lost 5 bases and 4 bases, in that order; junction bases with no gene match: 2. Per the germline V gene, CDR1 is KGHSH and CDR2 is LQKENI. CDR3 protein: CASSSDRGTEAFF. The CDR3, as DNA: TGTGCCAGCTCATCGGACAGGGGCACTGAAGCTTTCTTT.

The chain uses TRBV27 and TRBJ2-7; 13 bases agree with TRBD2. The CDR3 is 17 amino acids. Trimming took 8 bases from V and 6 from J; bases not matched to a gene: 16. Germline V lookup: CDR1 MNHEY, CDR2 SMNVEV (reference sequence). The CDR3 DNA sequence: TGTGCCAGCCCTGAACCGGGACTAGCGGGAAGCTGGGTCGAGCAGTACTTC. Encoded protein: CASPEPGLAGSWVEQYF.